This T cell receptor (beta chain) was recovered during a study of blood T cell repertoires in COVID-19. The wider study: Researchers got acute and convalescent COVID-19 samples from the United States, Italy and Spain. PBMCs, B-cell-depleted T cells, or T cells provided the cDNA or gDNA that made up the material.

The germline V gene encodes CDR1 SGHRS and CDR2 YFSETQ. The CDR3 is 15 residues long. V lost 2 bases, J lost 0 bases, and 9 bases lay in between. How the authors handled the data: For nucleated cells, counts were estimated from reference gene primer amplification. Sequenced by immunoSEQ multiplex PCR; TCRdb stores in-frame clones only, minus some. D and trimming were read from the DNA, whereas the V and J calls and clone size are those reported in that table. The sample has about 220,000 clones, around 80% seen once. This chain links TRBV5-1 with TRBJ2-1, with D tentatively TRBD2 (6 bases). Sequencing input: peripheral blood. This TCR derives from a man aged 45-60 years with active or convalescent COVID-19. CDR3 protein: CASSFGGGSYNEQFF. CDR3 nucleotides: TGCGCCAGCAGCTTCGGGGGAGGCTCCTACAATGAGCAGTTCTTC.